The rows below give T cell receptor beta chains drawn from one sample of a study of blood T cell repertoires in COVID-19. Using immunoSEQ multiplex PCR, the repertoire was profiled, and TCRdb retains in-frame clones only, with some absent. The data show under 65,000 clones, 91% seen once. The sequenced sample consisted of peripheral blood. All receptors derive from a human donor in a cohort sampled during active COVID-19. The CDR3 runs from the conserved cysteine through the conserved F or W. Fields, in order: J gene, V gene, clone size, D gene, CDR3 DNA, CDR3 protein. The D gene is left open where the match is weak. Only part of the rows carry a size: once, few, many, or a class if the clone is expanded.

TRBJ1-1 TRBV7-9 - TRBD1 TGTGCCAGCAGCCTATGGGACAGGGAACGTGAAGCTTTCTTT CASSLWDREREAFF
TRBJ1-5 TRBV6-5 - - TGTGCCAGCAGTTACTCTGGGGCAGCTAGCAATCAGCCCCAGCATTTT CASSYSGAASNQPQHF
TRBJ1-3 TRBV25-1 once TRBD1 TGTGCCAGCAGTGACTTGACAGGGGCTGGAAACACCATATATTTT CASSDLTGAGNTIYF
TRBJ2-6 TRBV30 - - TGTGCCTGGAGTGGCCATGCGGGGGCCAACGTCCTGACTTTC CAWSGHAGANVLTF
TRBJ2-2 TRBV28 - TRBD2 TGTGCCAGCAGTTTATTAGGGACTAGCGGGAGAACATCTGGCACCGGGGAGCTGTTTTTT CASSLLGTSGRTSGTGELFF
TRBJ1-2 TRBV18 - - TGTGCCAGCTCACCACCGGCGGAATATGGCTACACCTTC CASSPPAEYGYTF
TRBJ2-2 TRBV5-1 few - TGCGCCAGCAGCTTGGACAGGGCCGGGGAGCTGTTTTTT CASSLDRAGELFF
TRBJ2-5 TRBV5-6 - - TGTGCCAGCAGCTGGAGGGAGACCCAGTACTTC CASSWRETQYF
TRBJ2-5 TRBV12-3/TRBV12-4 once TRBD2 TGTGCCAGCAGTTACGGGGGGAGGGAGACCCAGTACTTC CASSYGGRETQYF
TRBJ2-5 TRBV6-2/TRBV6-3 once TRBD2 TGTGCCAGCAGTTTACTAGCGGGGTACCAAGAGACCCAGTACTTC CASSLLAGYQETQYF
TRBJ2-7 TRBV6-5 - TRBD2 TGTGCCAGCTCCCTTAGCGGGACATCCTACTACGAGCAGTACTTC CASSLSGTSYYEQYF
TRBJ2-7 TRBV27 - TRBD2 TGTGCCAGCGGACCTGTCTCGGGAGGCACCTACGAGCAGTACTTC CASGPVSGGTYEQYF
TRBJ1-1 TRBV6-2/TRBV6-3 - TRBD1 TGTGCCAGCAGTCTACAGGGGCACACTGAAGCTTTCTTT CASSLQGHTEAFF
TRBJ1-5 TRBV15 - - TGTGCCACCAGCTCCCGTGGGGGGGGCAATCAGCCCCAGCATTTT CATSSRGGGNQPQHF
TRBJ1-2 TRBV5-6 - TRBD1 TGTGCCAGCAGCACGGACCGGGACAGAGATCACTATGGCTACACCTTC CASSTDRDRDHYGYTF
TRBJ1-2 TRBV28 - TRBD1 TGTGCCAGCAGTATCAGGACAGGGGCTTATGGCTACACCTTC CASSIRTGAYGYTF
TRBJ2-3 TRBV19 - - TGTGCCAGTAGCCCGTTAATTATTAGCACAGATACGCAGTATTTT CASSPLIISTDTQYF
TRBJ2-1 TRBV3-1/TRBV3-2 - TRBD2 TGTGCCAGCAGCCAAGTGGGACTAGCGTACAATGAGCAGTTCTTC CASSQVGLAYNEQFF
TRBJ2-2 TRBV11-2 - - TGTGCCAGCAGCTTCGACAGGACACGCGGGGAGCTGTTTTTT CASSFDRTRGELFF
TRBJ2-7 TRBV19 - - TGTGCCAGTAGTATAGGTATCCAGGCGTACGAGCAGTACTTC CASSIGIQAYEQYF
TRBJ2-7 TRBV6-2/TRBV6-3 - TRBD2 TGTGCCAGCAGTTACTGGCCTTCGGGGGGGGCCGACGAGCAGTACTTC CASSYWPSGGADEQYF
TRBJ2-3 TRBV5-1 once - TGCGCCAGCAGCTTTAGCGGAAGCACAGATACGCAGTATTTT CASSFSGSTDTQYF
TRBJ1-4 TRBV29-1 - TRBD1 TGCAGCGTTCAGATGCCGGGACAGAGTAATGAAAAACTGTTTTTT CSVQMPGQSNEKLFF
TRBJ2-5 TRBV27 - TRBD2 TGTGCCAGCAGTTTGGGACTAGCGGGGGGCCAAGAGACCCAGTACTTC CASSLGLAGGQETQYF
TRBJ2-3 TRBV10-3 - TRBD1 TGTGCCATCAGTGAACGGGACAGTCTCTCGGCAGATACGCAGTATTTT CAISERDSLSADTQYF
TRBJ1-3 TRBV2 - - TGTGCCAGCTCGACAGAGCACTCTGGAAACACCATATATTTT CASSTEHSGNTIYF
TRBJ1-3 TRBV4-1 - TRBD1 TGCGCCAGCAGCCAAAGTACAGGGGGCCCAAGAAACACCATATATTTT CASSQSTGGPRNTIYF
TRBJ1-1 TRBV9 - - TGTGCCAGCAGCGTACAAGCGGGGGCCGACCCGTATACTGAAGCTTTCTTT CASSVQAGADPYTEAFF
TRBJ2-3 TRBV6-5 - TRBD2 TGTGCCAGCTCTTCGACTAGCTCAGATACGCAGTATTTT CASSSTSSDTQYF
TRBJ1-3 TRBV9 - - TGTGCCAGCAGCGTAAGGGGTGCGTACTCTGGAAACACCATATATTTT CASSVRGAYSGNTIYF
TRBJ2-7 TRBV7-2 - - TGTGCCAGCAGCTTAAAGGCTAGCAACGAGCAGTACTTC CASSLKASNEQYF
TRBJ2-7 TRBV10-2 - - TGCGCCAGCGGTCTGTCAGCGAACTTCTACGAGCAGTACTTC CASGLSANFYEQYF
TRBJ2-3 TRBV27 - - TGTGCCAGCAGTTTCTCCCTCCGGGGCACAGATACGCAGTATTTT CASSFSLRGTDTQYF
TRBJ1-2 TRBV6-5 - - TGTGCCAGCAGTTATTCAGGGCTCTATGGCTACACCTTC CASSYSGLYGYTF
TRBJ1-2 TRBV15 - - TGTGCCACCAGCAAGGACAGCGAAATCTGGAGCTACACCTTC CATSKDSEIWSYTF
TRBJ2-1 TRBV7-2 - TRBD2 TGTGCCAGCAGCTTAGTACCGCAGGGGGCTAGCGGGAGAGAGCAGTTCTTC CASSLVPQGASGREQFF
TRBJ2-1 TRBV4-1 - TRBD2 TGCGCCAGCAGCCAGACTAGCGGGAACTACAATGAGCAGTTCTTC CASSQTSGNYNEQFF
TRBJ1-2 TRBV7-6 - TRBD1 TGTGCCAGCAGCTCTATAGACAGGGGGACCTATGGCTACACCTTC CASSSIDRGTYGYTF
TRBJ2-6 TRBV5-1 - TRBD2 TGCGCCAGCAGCCCGGGGACTAGCGGGAGATCTGGGGCCAACGTCCTGACTTTC CASSPGTSGRSGANVLTF
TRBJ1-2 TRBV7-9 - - TGTGCCAGCAGTTCCCACTACCCATCCGGCTACACCTTC CASSSHYPSGYTF
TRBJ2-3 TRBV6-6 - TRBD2 TGTGCCAGCAGTTACTCGATAAGGGGAGGGGCAGATACGCAGTATTTT CASSYSIRGGADTQYF
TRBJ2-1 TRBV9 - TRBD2 TGTGCCAGCAGCGTACTAGCGGGAGGATTCAATGAGCAGTTCTTC CASSVLAGGFNEQFF
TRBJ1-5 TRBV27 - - TGTGCCAGTGCCAGGGTCTACAATCAGCCCCAGCATTTT CASARVYNQPQHF
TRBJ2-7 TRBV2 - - TGTGCCAGCACAGGCAGGGACTACGAGCAGTACTTC CASTGRDYEQYF
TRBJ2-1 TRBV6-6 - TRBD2 TGTGCCAGCAGCCGACCCGGGACTAGCGGCTACAATGAGCAGTTCTTC CASSRPGTSGYNEQFF
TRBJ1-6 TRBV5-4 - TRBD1 TGTGCCAGCAGCACGGGAACGGGACAGGGATATAATTCACCCCTCCACTTT CASSTGTGQGYNSPLHF
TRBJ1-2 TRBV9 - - TGTGCCAGCAGCCCAGAGGTCCCCTTC CASSPEVPF
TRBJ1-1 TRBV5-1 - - TGCGCCAGCAGCGGGACACAGATTATGACTGAAGCTTTCTTT CASSGTQIMTEAFF
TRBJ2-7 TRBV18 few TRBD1 TGTGCCAGCTCATACTCCGGGACAGGGAAATACGAGCAGTACTTC CASSYSGTGKYEQYF
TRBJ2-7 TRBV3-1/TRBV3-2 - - TGTGCCAGCAGCCAAGCTCAGCGGGAGTACTTC CASSQAQREYF